Below, 3 T cell receptor beta chains from the same sample are listed, as sequenced in a study of blood T cells in healthy people across ages. PCR was performed a second time for about 7 to 11 cycles using a sample-barcoded 5' primer and a J-beta primer mix. TCRdb reprocessed the 5' RACE reads via MiXCR and lists one record per CDR3 protein. Of over 700,000 distinct CDR3 sequences detected, roughly 25% appear once; the ten largest clones hold under 9.5%. The same specimen was also included in a second study, on T cells of mothers and their children.

Sequences were obtained from blood. These receptors originate from a boy between 5 and 17 years old in good health.

This clonotype showed up just a few times. V gene TRBV29-1 combines with J gene TRBJ2-5; D gene ambiguous. The DNA end lines up better with TRBJ2-7; the J call may be wrong. Germline V gene lookup returns CDR1 SQVTM and CDR2 ANQGSEA. The CDR3 length is 12 residues. The CDR3 sequence is CSVLYPANEQYF. The CDR3 nucleotides read TGCAGCGTTCTCTATCCGGCCAACGAGCAGTACTTC.

This clonotype was seen more than once but under ten times. The chain has TRBV20-1 and TRBJ2-3; D perhaps matches TRBD2 (5 bases). This CDR3 spans 15 amino acids. The germline V gene encodes CDR1 DFQATT and CDR2 SNEGSKA (reference sequence). Trimming pared 5 bases from V and 1 base from J, leaving 16 bases between. CDR3 coding DNA: TGCAGTGCTTCGAGAGGTATTAGCGGCACAGATACGCAGTATTTT. This translates into CSASRGISGTDTQYF.

This chain uses TRBV12-3 or TRBV12-4 with TRBJ1-4, with 10 bases fitting TRBD1. The CDR3 loop spans 14 amino acids. The V and J ends lost 6 bases and 6 bases, in that order; junction bases with no gene match: 4. In DNA, the CDR3 is TGTGCCAGCAGGCGACAGGGGGCGTATGAAAAACTGTTTTTT. Encoded protein: CASRRQGAYEKLFF.